The sequence of this TCR beta chain was determined in a study of beta chain features in type 1 diabetes (dated by TCRdb to the late 2010s). With respect to the entire study: Mean age, gender distribution, total cell number and subset yield were not different between patients and healthy donors. Across all samples, 107,917,701 sorted cells were examined, and cell number per subset correlated strongly with RNA yield. In the study, recently diagnosed type 1 diabetes patients and matched healthy donors were compared on the TCRB repertoires of their sorted circulating CD4+ T cell subsets. Regulatory and stem cell-like memory subsets were isolated from only 8 patients and roughly eight healthy donors, whereas naive and central memory subsets came from all 28 donors.

All of the isolated RNA was reverse transcribed with the High Capacity cDNA Reverse Transcription Kit, so expressed TCRB transcripts were sequenced. Naive, central memory and regulatory T cell samples underwent deep immunoSEQ sequencing, averaging around 4 million total reads per sample. After sorted cells were lysed in RLT buffer, RNA was extracted with DNase-treated RNeasy Micro or Mini kits, with the choice depending on cell number. To prevent cross-contamination, every cell subset was processed on its own, while patient and healthy donor samples were processed together. TCRB sequences were amplified from cDNA with the immunoSEQ multiplex PCR, producing 87-bp fragments spanning the CDR3 region. The amplicons were sequenced using the Illumina HiSeq platform. As for the authors' bioinformatics: Synthetic template baselines were used to correct PCR bias computationally, reads within Hamming distance 2 were collapsed, and singletons that could not be merged were discarded. Reads were aligned against IMGT so that V, D and J genes, CDR3 length and insertions or deletions at six rearrangement sites could be assigned. Within each subset, clonotype counts were normalized to sorted cell number, after which true diversity and Gini coefficients were computed with the tcR R package. The overlap coefficient, calculated on TCRB nucleotide sequences, was used to measure repertoire sharing. Drawn from immuneACCESS, this table holds only the in-frame rearrangements with V and J called that TCRdb kept. Clones are partly lost; checked studies trace under half to an unresolved V gene and leave the rest unexplained. V, J and clone size were drawn from that table, and D and trimming were deduced from the DNA. The sample table shows 65,000 to 85,000 clones, and almost 50% are seen once. The top ten clones comprise 0.55% to 0.8% of the sample.

This clone was seen more than once but under ten times. It lacks a known antigen. It has no much larger one-base neighbor in the sample; base qualities were not kept. The V and J ends are trimmed by 4 bases and 5 bases, leaving 18 bases between them. The germline V gene encodes CDR1 SGHTA and CDR2 FQGNSA. The CDR3 runs 15 residues from the cysteine to the phenylalanine. The read is trimmed to its CDR3 DNA, 45 bases read in frame from base 1. Broader findings and caveats from the paper: Naive, central memory and regulatory TCRB repertoires appeared to be more similar among patients than among healthy donors. Because cDNA was sequenced instead of genomic DNA, activated cells with high expression could be over-represented, although the groups did not differ in activation or CD3 levels. Fewer insertions and more nucleotide deletions at VDJ recombination sites were observed in patients with type 1 diabetes, implying thymic rearrangement abnormalities. Type 1 diabetes patients showed a moderate but significant shortening of TCRB CDR3 length in all four CD4+ subsets. PCR might favor shorter templates, but patient and control samples were amplified and corrected together, so any skew would affect both groups equally. Only small numbers of individuals were included in the HLA sub-analyses, which left unresolved whether HLA type had any influence on TCRB rearrangement.

From each donor, a single peripheral blood sample of about 120 mL on average was drawn into heparinised tubes. A BD FACSAria II and a panel including CD45RO, CCR7, CD25, CD127, CD95 and CD27 were used to sort naive, central memory, regulatory and stem cell-like memory CD4+ T cells. A purity above 95% was achieved for all sorted populations. Right away, PBMCs were isolated by Lymphoprep density gradient centrifugation and were stained directly, with no culture step. So that batch effects would be minimized, each experiment stained and sorted samples in pairs, pairing one healthy donor with one patient.

The TCR comes from a man under 40 with type 1 diabetes. The sequence joins TRBV7-2 to TRBJ2-7; the D region possibly corresponds to TRBD2 (6 bases align). Sequenced sample: central memory CD4+ T cells from blood. Here is the DNA: TGTGCCAGCAGCTCCGGGACTGGGAGAACTAACGAGCAGTACTTC. This is translated as CASSSGTGRTNEQYF. This CDR3, with the reference TRBV7-2 and TRBJ2-7 proteins standing in past its ends, gives the full variable domain GAGVSQSPSNKVTEKGKDVELRCDPISGHTALYWYRQSLGQGLEFLIYFQGNSAPDKSGLPSDRFSAERTGGSVSTLTIQRTQQEDSAVYLCASSSGTGRTNEQYFGPGTRLTVT.